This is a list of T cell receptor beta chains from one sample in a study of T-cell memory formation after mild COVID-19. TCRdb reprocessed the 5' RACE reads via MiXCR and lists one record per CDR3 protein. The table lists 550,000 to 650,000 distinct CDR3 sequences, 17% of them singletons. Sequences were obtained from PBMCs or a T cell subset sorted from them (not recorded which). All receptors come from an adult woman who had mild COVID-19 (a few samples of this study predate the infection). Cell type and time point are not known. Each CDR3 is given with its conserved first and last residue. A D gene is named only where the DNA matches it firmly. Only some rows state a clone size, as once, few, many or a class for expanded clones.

cdr3_nt: TGTGCCAGCAGTCCGCCCAGCGCCGGGGTTAGGGGCACTGAAGCTTTCTTT; cdr3_aa: CASSPPSAGVRGTEAFF; clone_size: NA; j_call: TRBJ1-1; d_call: NA; v_call: TRBV12-3/TRBV12-4
cdr3_nt: TGTGCCAGCAGCCAAGTACTAGCGGGCACCTCCACAGATACGCAGTATTTT; cdr3_aa: CASSQVLAGTSTDTQYF; clone_size: few; j_call: TRBJ2-3; d_call: TRBD2; v_call: TRBV14
cdr3_nt: TGCAGTGCGAGATTTTCCGGGACTAGCGGTCTGATAGCCAAAAACATTCAGTACTTC; cdr3_aa: CSARFSGTSGLIAKNIQYF; clone_size: few; j_call: TRBJ2-4; d_call: TRBD2; v_call: TRBV20-1
cdr3_nt: TGTGCCACCAGTGAGGGGACACACTCCTACGAGCAGTACTTC; cdr3_aa: CATSEGTHSYEQYF; clone_size: few; j_call: TRBJ2-7; d_call: NA; v_call: TRBV24-1
cdr3_nt: TGTGCCAGCAGTGAAAGGAGTCCGGGACAGGGGGGAGGCGGCTATGGCTACACCTTC; cdr3_aa: CASSERSPGQGGGGYGYTF; clone_size: NA; j_call: TRBJ1-2; d_call: TRBD1; v_call: TRBV6-1
cdr3_nt: TGTGCCAGCAGCCACGGTAAAGGGGGGCAGTACTTC; cdr3_aa: CASSHGKGGQYF; clone_size: few; j_call: TRBJ2-7; d_call: NA; v_call: TRBV3-1
cdr3_nt: TGCAGTGCTAGAGATCCCAATAGGGGCGGGGGTGAGACCCAGTACTTC; cdr3_aa: CSARDPNRGGGETQYF; clone_size: NA; j_call: TRBJ2-5; d_call: TRBD2; v_call: TRBV20-1
cdr3_nt: TGCGCCAGCAGCTTCAACACAGATACGCAGTATTTT; cdr3_aa: CASSFNTDTQYF; clone_size: few; j_call: TRBJ2-3; d_call: NA; v_call: TRBV5-1
cdr3_nt: TGTGCCAGCAGTCCGACAGGGAAGAGCTCCTACGAGCAGTACTTC; cdr3_aa: CASSPTGKSSYEQYF; clone_size: few; j_call: TRBJ2-7; d_call: TRBD1; v_call: TRBV6-6
cdr3_nt: TGTGCCAGCAGCTTGGACCAATCTTACGAGCAGTACTTC; cdr3_aa: CASSLDQSYEQYF; clone_size: few; j_call: TRBJ2-7; d_call: NA; v_call: TRBV5-6
cdr3_nt: TGTGCCAGCAGTGAACGAGCGGGAGTAAACCCAAGCGAGCAGTACTTC; cdr3_aa: CASSERAGVNPSEQYF; clone_size: few; j_call: TRBJ2-7; d_call: TRBD2; v_call: TRBV6-1
cdr3_nt: TGCAGTGCGCCGATAGGACTAGCGGGGACCACCGGGGAGCTGTTTTTT; cdr3_aa: CSAPIGLAGTTGELFF; clone_size: NA; j_call: TRBJ2-2; d_call: TRBD2; v_call: TRBV20-1
cdr3_nt: TGCAGTGCTAAGGTCGGCAGGGGATCCTACAATGAGCAGTTCTTC; cdr3_aa: CSAKVGRGSYNEQFF; clone_size: NA; j_call: TRBJ2-1; d_call: NA; v_call: TRBV20-1
cdr3_nt: TGTGCCAGCAGCTTGTCCCGGATTACCCTTAGCACAGATACGCAGTATTTT; cdr3_aa: CASSLSRITLSTDTQYF; clone_size: NA; j_call: TRBJ2-3; d_call: NA; v_call: TRBV7-8
cdr3_nt: TGTGCCACCAGTGACTTTACAGGGGACGAGCAGTACTTC; cdr3_aa: CATSDFTGDEQYF; clone_size: NA; j_call: TRBJ2-7; d_call: TRBD1; v_call: TRBV24-1
cdr3_nt: TGCAGCGTGGGGGACAGAACAAACTATGGCTACACCTTC; cdr3_aa: CSVGDRTNYGYTF; clone_size: few; j_call: TRBJ1-2; d_call: TRBD1; v_call: TRBV29-1
cdr3_nt: TGTGCCAGCAGCTTAGTCGGCAGAAACTTAAACATTCAGTACTTC; cdr3_aa: CASSLVGRNLNIQYF; clone_size: few; j_call: TRBJ2-4; d_call: NA; v_call: TRBV7-9
cdr3_nt: TGTGCCAGCAGACTAGCGGACTACAATGAGCAGTTCTTC; cdr3_aa: CASRLADYNEQFF; clone_size: many; j_call: TRBJ2-1; d_call: TRBD2; v_call: TRBV6-1
cdr3_nt: TGTGCCAGCAGGGGGGGGCACACTGAAGCTTTCTTT; cdr3_aa: CASRGGHTEAFF; clone_size: NA; j_call: TRBJ1-1; d_call: NA; v_call: TRBV7-9
cdr3_nt: TGCAGCGTTGTAGACAGGGGTCAGGAGACCCAGTACTTC; cdr3_aa: CSVVDRGQETQYF; clone_size: NA; j_call: TRBJ2-5; d_call: TRBD1; v_call: TRBV29-1
cdr3_nt: TGTGCCAGCAGTCTAGGGGAAGCGGCCAAAAACATTCAGTACTTC; cdr3_aa: CASSLGEAAKNIQYF; clone_size: NA; j_call: TRBJ2-4; d_call: NA; v_call: TRBV2
cdr3_nt: TGCGCCAGCAGTGTGCCATGGCGGGACAAGAGGGAGACCCAGTACTTC; cdr3_aa: CASSVPWRDKRETQYF; clone_size: many; j_call: TRBJ2-5; d_call: NA; v_call: TRBV10-2
cdr3_nt: TGTGCCAGCAGCTTAGCGGGCGGCGAACAGGGTACGCAGTATTTT; cdr3_aa: CASSLAGGEQGTQYF; clone_size: NA; j_call: TRBJ2-3; d_call: NA; v_call: TRBV7-9